These T cell receptor beta chains were read from a single sample in a study of chemoradiotherapy in HPV16-positive cancers. Using immunoSEQ multiplex PCR, the repertoire was profiled, and TCRdb retains in-frame clones only, with some absent. The sample includes tens of thousands of clones, approximately 84% of them seen just once. Sequencing was performed on blood, taken from a patient who underwent chemoradiotherapy. These receptors were taken from a human donor with HPV-associated anogenital cancer. CDR3s include the opening cysteine and the closing phenylalanine or tryptophan. The D gene is left open where the match is weak. Part of the rows lack a size; the others show once, few, many or a class for expanded clones.

D gene	clone size	V gene	J gene	CDR3 DNA	CDR3 protein
-	few	TRBV5-1	TRBJ1-2	TGCGCCAGCAGCCCGGGGACCGCCATCGACTATGGCTACACCTTC	CASSPGTAIDYGYTF
-	-	TRBV9	TRBJ2-5	TGTGCCAGCAGCGTAGGGGCTTCGTACCAAGAGACCCAGTACTTC	CASSVGASYQETQYF
TRBD2	-	TRBV4-3	TRBJ2-1	TGCGCCAGCAGCCAAGTAGGGCGGGGGATGGACAATGAGCAGTTCTTC	CASSQVGRGMDNEQFF
-	-	TRBV27	TRBJ2-5	TGTGCCAGCAGTTTACTAGACAGCCAAGAGACCCAGTACTTC	CASSLLDSQETQYF
-	-	TRBV18	TRBJ1-4	TGTGCCAGCTCGCAGGGAATCGAGGATGAAAAACTGTTTTTT	CASSQGIEDEKLFF
TRBD1	-	TRBV4-3	TRBJ2-2	TGCGCCAGCAGCCAAGAGGCAGGGGGTACCGGGGAGCTGTTTTTT	CASSQEAGGTGELFF
-	-	TRBV10-3	TRBJ1-3	TGTGCCGCCCGGAGCGCGGGGTCTGGAAACACCATATATTTT	CAARSAGSGNTIYF
-	-	TRBV2	TRBJ1-5	TGTGCCAGCAGTGAAATCTATAGCAATCAGCCCCAGCATTTT	CASSEIYSNQPQHF
TRBD2	-	TRBV30	TRBJ2-7	TGTGCCTTGGACGAGACTAGCGGGAGGTACCACGAGCAGTACTTC	CALDETSGRYHEQYF
TRBD2	-	TRBV7-9	TRBJ2-1	TGTGCCAGCAGCTTAGGTAACCTAGCGGGGCCCTCCTACAATGAGCAGTTCTTC	CASSLGNLAGPSYNEQFF
TRBD1	-	TRBV25-1	TRBJ1-1	TGTGCCAGCAGTGGGGGGGACAGGGGTCCGAACACTGAAGCTTTCTTT	CASSGGDRGPNTEAFF
-	-	TRBV11-2	TRBJ2-7	TGTGCCAGCAGCTTCGGGCAGGGTCCCTACGAGCAGTACTTC	CASSFGQGPYEQYF
TRBD1	once	TRBV6-5	TRBJ1-1	TGTGCCACCACTCAGGACAGGGGAAACACTGAAGCTTTCTTT	CATTQDRGNTEAFF
-	-	TRBV30	TRBJ2-7	TGTGCCTGGAGTGTACAGGGAGGGAGCTCCTACGAGCAGTACTTC	CAWSVQGGSSYEQYF
TRBD1	-	TRBV29-1	TRBJ1-2	TGCAGCGTTACCTCGCAGGGGGCGTCAGGCTATGGCTACACCTTC	CSVTSQGASGYGYTF
-	-	TRBV19	TRBJ2-7	TGTGCCAGTAATTCCAGGGACGGCGAGCAGTACTTC	CASNSRDGEQYF
TRBD1	few	TRBV5-1	TRBJ1-1	TGCGCCAGCAGCTTAGCTACAGGGGTTGGCACTGAAGCTTTCTTT	CASSLATGVGTEAFF
TRBD2	-	TRBV7-3	TRBJ2-1	TGTGCCAGCAGCTCGGGACTAGCGGGAGAGACTGTGCAGTTCTTC	CASSSGLAGETVQFF
-	once	TRBV2	TRBJ2-3	TGTGCCAGCAGTAGGAAACCAGTAGCAGATACGCAGTATTTT	CASSRKPVADTQYF
-	-	TRBV5-1	TRBJ1-1	TGCGCCAGCAGCGTAGACAGCGGCACTGAAGCTTTCTTT	CASSVDSGTEAFF
TRBD2	-	TRBV4-1	TRBJ2-3	TGCGCCAGCAGCCTCGCTAGCGGGGGGGCCTCAGGAGGGACAGATACGCAGTATTTT	CASSLASGGASGGTDTQYF
-	-	TRBV6-5	TRBJ1-5	TGTGCCGCTTCCCAGGGGCGAAATCAGCCCCAGCATTTT	CAASQGRNQPQHF
-	-	TRBV19	TRBJ1-1	TGTGCCAGTAGTATACAGGCCGGGAACACTGAAGCTTTCTTT	CASSIQAGNTEAFF
-	few	TRBV5-1	TRBJ2-5	TGCGCCAGCAGCCCAAGCCTAAGAGAGACCCAGTACTTC	CASSPSLRETQYF
-	-	TRBV7-2	TRBJ2-2	TGTGCCAGCAGCTTAAAACAGGGCAGCACCGGGGAGCTGTTTTTT	CASSLKQGSTGELFF
-	-	TRBV5-4	TRBJ2-1	TGTGCCAGCAGCTTGGGGGCGAGCTCCTACAATGAGCAGTTCTTC	CASSLGASSYNEQFF
-	-	TRBV27	TRBJ1-2	TGTGCCAGCAGCCTACAGGGTTCAGTTGGCTACACCTTC	CASSLQGSVGYTF
-	-	TRBV7-9	TRBJ2-7	TGTGCCAGCAGCGTAACTCAGGGCGAGCAGTACTTC	CASSVTQGEQYF
TRBD1	-	TRBV10-2	TRBJ2-1	TGCGCCAGCAGTGAGGGGACAGGGGGCTCCTACAATGAGCAGTTCTTC	CASSEGTGGSYNEQFF
TRBD2	-	TRBV5-1	TRBJ2-7	TGCGCCAGCAGCGGGACTAGCGGGGGCCTCGAGCAGTACTTC	CASSGTSGGLEQYF
TRBD2	-	TRBV4-1	TRBJ2-2	TGCGCCAGCAGCCATGGGGGGCTAGCGGGAGTAGGCACCGGGGAGCTGTTTTTT	CASSHGGLAGVGTGELFF
-	-	TRBV7-9	TRBJ1-5	TGTGCCAGCAGCCTGACAGTAAAGGGTCAGCCCCAGCATTTT	CASSLTVKGQPQHF
-	-	TRBV11-2	TRBJ2-5	TGTGCCAGCAGCCCCGAAGCTGAGACCCAGTACTTC	CASSPEAETQYF
-	-	TRBV5-8	TRBJ2-2	TGTGCCAGCAGCTTGGAGCGACCGAACACCGGGGAGCTGTTTTTT	CASSLERPNTGELFF
TRBD2	-	TRBV6-4	TRBJ2-1	TGTGCCAGCAGTGAGGCGAGCGGGAGCCACAATGAGCAGTTCTTC	CASSEASGSHNEQFF
-	-	TRBV2	TRBJ2-4	TGTGCCAGCCTAGTGATAGTCGTGGGTCAAAACATTCAGTACTTC	CASLVIVVGQNIQYF
-	-	TRBV4-3	TRBJ2-2	TGCGCCAGCAGCCGTGGGGGACTTTTCACCGGGGAGCTGTTTTTT	CASSRGGLFTGELFF
-	once	TRBV6-1	TRBJ2-5	TGTGCCAGCAGTGAAGGTGAGGGGCGCGGGGAGACCCAGTACTTC	CASSEGEGRGETQYF
-	-	TRBV6-6	TRBJ1-1	TGTGCCAGCAGTTCACCAACAGGATGGGGGAACACTGAAGCTTTCTTT	CASSSPTGWGNTEAFF
TRBD1	-	TRBV19	TRBJ2-2	TGTGCCAGTACCCAAGGGACAGGGTTCACCGGGGAGCTGTTTTTT	CASTQGTGFTGELFF
TRBD1	-	TRBV9	TRBJ1-2	TGTGCCAGCAGCGCCATAACAGGGGCTACAAGCTCCTTC	CASSAITGATSSF
TRBD1	-	TRBV19	TRBJ1-2	TGTGCCAGTAGTTCCCGGACAGGGGAGTATGGCTACACCTTC	CASSSRTGEYGYTF
TRBD1	-	TRBV5-1	TRBJ1-5	TGCGCCAGCCTAGGGGACAGCTACCGCTATAGCAATCAGCCCCAGCATTTT	CASLGDSYRYSNQPQHF
TRBD1	-	TRBV5-1	TRBJ2-7	TGCGCCAGCAGGCAACTCGACAGGGGGATTTACGAGCAGTACTTC	CASRQLDRGIYEQYF
TRBD2	-	TRBV7-2	TRBJ2-7	TGTGCCAGCAGCTTAGCTAGCGGGAACGACGAGCAGTACTTC	CASSLASGNDEQYF
-	-	TRBV7-2	TRBJ1-5	TGTGCCAGCAGCTTAGGTGTGGGGCACAATCAGCCCCAGCATTTT	CASSLGVGHNQPQHF